The subject of this entry is one TCR beta chain. Germline trimming cut 5 bases from V and 4 bases from J; bases unmatched to any gene: 10. Germline assignment: CDR1 SGHDT and CDR2 YYEEEE. The CDR3 is 15 residues long. Template switching added a universal primer binding site, and final cDNA carried unique molecular identifiers. TCRdb called the 5' RACE reads again in MiXCR, with one record for every CDR3 protein. This sample has some 630,000 distinct CDR3 sequences; 7.1% occur once, and the top ten carry 1.5% to 2%. This specimen comes from a study of identical twins. These data also featured in a second study, about yellow fever vaccine responses in identical twins.

The genes are TRBV5-6 and TRBJ1-1; the match to TRBD1 covers 8 bases. The TCR originated in a woman in her late teens or twenties in good health. The sample was PBMCs. CDR3: CASSQQGARVTEAFF. Here the CDR3 DNA reads TGTGCCAGCAGTCAGCAGGGGGCGCGGGTCACTGAAGCTTTCTTT. The whole variable domain, filled in from reference TRBV5-6 and TRBJ1-1, reads DAGVTQSPTHLIKTRGQQVTLRCSPKSGHDTVSWYQQALGQGPQFIFQYYEEEERQRGNFPDRFSGHQFPNYSSELNVNALLLGDSALYLCASSQQGARVTEAFFGQGTRLTVV.